Presented here are 5 T cell receptor beta chains from one specimen sequenced in a study of early T cells in non-severe SARS-CoV-2 infection. A single record per CDR3 protein comes from TCRdb applying MiXCR to the 5' RACE reads. The sample shows 70,000 to 90,000 distinct CDR3 sequences, about 9.4% of them seen only once. The specimen was whole blood, collected at baseline. The origin of the receptors is an adult who was a healthcare worker with PCR-confirmed SARS-CoV-2 infection or an uninfected control (not recorded which).

This clonotype was seen at least ten times. The chain links TRBV5-1 to TRBJ2-3; 10 positions agree with TRBD2. CDR3 length equals 15 residues. The J segment lost 4 bases and the V segment lost 1 base, leaving 3 bases of the junction unmatched. CDR1 SGHRS and CDR2 YFSETQ come from the germline V gene. CDR3 bases: TGCGCCAGCAGCTTGCAAAGCGGGAGGGCAGATACGCAGTATTTT. This sequence encodes CASSLQSGRADTQYF.

This sequence joins TRBV7-9 and TRBJ1-2; D might be TRBD1 (5 bases). Trimming removed 5 bases from V and 1 base from J, with 11 bases in between. This CDR3 has 14 amino acids. CDR1 and CDR2 from the germline V gene are SEHNR and FQNEAQ (reference sequence). The CDR3 loop reads CASSPRQINYGYTF. DNA of the CDR3: TGTGCCAGCAGCCCCCGACAGATTAACTATGGCTACACCTTC.

At least ten counts were recorded for this clonotype. This rearrangement joins TRBV12-3 or TRBV12-4 to TRBJ1-1; D remains ambiguous. V lost 2 bases, J lost 1 base, and 8 bases lay in between. The CDR3 has 14 amino acids. CDR3 loop: CASSLSVENTEAFF. CDR3 in DNA: TGTGCCAGCAGTTTATCAGTGGAGAACACTGAAGCTTTCTTT.

DNA of the CDR3: TGCAGTGCTAGCCACAGGGTAGCGGGGTCGGCTGAAGCTTTCTTT. The encoded protein is CSASHRVAGSAEAFF. The chain has TRBV20-1 and TRBJ1-1, with D possibly matching TRBD1 (6 bases). Germline V gene lookup returns CDR1 DFQATT and CDR2 SNEGSKA (reference sequence). CDR3 size: 15 residues. The V gene lost 3 bases and the J gene lost 6 bases, with 20 bases spanning the gap.

This clonotype was counted at least ten times. The rearrangement uses TRBV29-1 and TRBJ1-5, with D possibly being TRBD1 (5 bases). The CDR3 covers 14 residues. Germline V lookup: CDR1 SQVTM, CDR2 ANQGSEA. Deletions cut 6 bases from V and 0 bases from J, with 12 bases between. As DNA, the CDR3 is TGCAGCGTCTCCCAGGGATATAGCAATCAGCCCCAGCATTTT. Translation gives CSVSQGYSNQPQHF.